The rows below give T cell receptor beta chains drawn from one sample of a study of T cell responses to AZD1222 COVID-19 vaccine. Sequencing used immunoSEQ multiplex PCR; TCRdb keeps in-frame clones, though not all of them. The sample shows approximately 94,000 clones, 92% of them seen only once. This sample comprised peripheral blood, obtained on day 0 of AZD1222 vaccination. These receptor sequences come from an adult in good health. CDR3s include the opening cysteine and the closing phenylalanine or tryptophan. Each record gives: D gene, clone size, V gene, J gene, CDR3 DNA, CDR3 protein. D genes are given only for firm matches. Size is stated for part of the rows, as once, few or many counts, or as a class when the clone is expanded.

NA	once	TRBV5-4	TRBJ2-1	TGTGCCAGCAGCTTTAGCGGAGGGGACTACAATGAGCAGTTCTTC	CASSFSGGDYNEQFF
NA	NA	TRBV14	TRBJ1-6	TGTGCCAGCAGCCAAGATGTCGGGGGTGGGAATTCACCCCTCCACTTT	CASSQDVGGGNSPLHF
NA	NA	TRBV19	TRBJ1-3	TGTGCCAGTGCCCCCGACAGGAGCTCTGGAAACACCATATATTTT	CASAPDRSSGNTIYF
NA	few	TRBV4-1	TRBJ1-2	TGCGCCAGCAGCCCAACGAGGGGATGGGACTATGGCTACACCTTC	CASSPTRGWDYGYTF
NA	NA	TRBV19	TRBJ1-3	TGTGCCAGTCGAACTAGGGGGGCCGCTGGAAACACCATATATTTT	CASRTRGAAGNTIYF
NA	NA	TRBV11-2	TRBJ1-6	TGTGCCAGCAGCTTAGTATCGGGGTCACCCCTCCACTTT	CASSLVSGSPLHF
TRBD1	NA	TRBV7-8	TRBJ1-1	TGTGCCAGCAGCGTCACAGGGGGGTACACTGAAGCTTTCTTT	CASSVTGGYTEAFF
NA	NA	TRBV6-5	TRBJ1-4	TGTGCCAGCAGTTACTCGAGTAAGGAAAAACTGTTTTTT	CASSYSSKEKLFF
TRBD1	NA	TRBV6-5	TRBJ1-1	TGTGCCAGCAGTTACTCGCTGGGGGACAGGGAAGCTTTCTTT	CASSYSLGDREAFF
NA	NA	TRBV3-1/TRBV3-2	TRBJ1-5	TGTGCCAGCAGCCAAGGGACCGGCACGAATCAGCCCCAGCATTTT	CASSQGTGTNQPQHF
TRBD1	NA	TRBV30	TRBJ1-4	TGTGCCTGGAGCCCCGGGACAGGGGGTGAAAAACTGTTTTTT	CAWSPGTGGEKLFF
TRBD1	NA	TRBV18	TRBJ1-2	TGTGCCAGCACGCGGTTTAGGGGGCAGGACTATGGCTACACCTTC	CASTRFRGQDYGYTF
NA	NA	TRBV15	TRBJ1-3	TGTGCCACCAGCAGGACGGATGGAAACACCATATATTTT	CATSRTDGNTIYF
NA	NA	TRBV21-1	TRBJ1-3	TGTGCCAGCAGCAAAGTGGACAGGGTCTCTGGAAACACCATATATTTT	CASSKVDRVSGNTIYF
NA	NA	TRBV27	TRBJ1-5	TGTGCCAGCAGTTTATTAGGAAATCAGCCCCAGCATTTT	CASSLLGNQPQHF
NA	NA	TRBV3-1/TRBV3-2	TRBJ2-5	TGTGCCAGCAGCCACACCGGGAATAAAGAGACCCAGTACTTC	CASSHTGNKETQYF
NA	NA	TRBV27	TRBJ2-5	TGTGCCAGCAGTTCCCAGACTGCCCGTGGGACCCAGTACTTC	CASSSQTARGTQYF
NA	few	TRBV4-1	TRBJ2-7	TGCGCCAGCAGCCAAAGTTCGGCCAGGTCCCCCTACGAGCAGTACTTC	CASSQSSARSPYEQYF